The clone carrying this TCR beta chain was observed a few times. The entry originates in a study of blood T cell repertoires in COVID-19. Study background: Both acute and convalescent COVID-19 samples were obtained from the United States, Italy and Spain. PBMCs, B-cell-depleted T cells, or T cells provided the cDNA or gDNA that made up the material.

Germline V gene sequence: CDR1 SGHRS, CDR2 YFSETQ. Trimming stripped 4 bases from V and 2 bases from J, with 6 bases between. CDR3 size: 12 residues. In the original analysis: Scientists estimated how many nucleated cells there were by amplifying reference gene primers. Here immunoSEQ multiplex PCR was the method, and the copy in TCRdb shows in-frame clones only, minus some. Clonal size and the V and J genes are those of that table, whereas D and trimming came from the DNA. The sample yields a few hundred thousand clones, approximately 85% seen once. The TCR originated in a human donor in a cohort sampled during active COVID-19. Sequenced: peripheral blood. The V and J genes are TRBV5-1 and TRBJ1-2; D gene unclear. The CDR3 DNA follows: TGCGCCAGCAGCGAAGCCAACTATGGCTACACCTTC. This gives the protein CASSEANYGYTF.